These T cell receptor beta chains were read from a single sample in a study of shared clonotypes between healthy human individuals. Profiling relied on immunoSEQ multiplex PCR, and the TCRdb table lists in-frame clones only, not all of them. There are about 960,000 clones in the sample; around three quarters occur only once, and approximately 1.5% lies in the top ten. Sample: memory CD4+ T cells sorted from blood. The receptors derive from a man aged 18 to 30 in good health. The CDR3 runs from the conserved cysteine through the conserved F or W. D genes are given only for firm matches. Size is stated for part of the rows, as once, few or many counts, or as a class when the clone is expanded.

J gene	D gene	clone size	V gene	CDR3 protein	CDR3 DNA
TRBJ1-1	-	-	TRBV5-1	CASSLEGMMNTEAFF	TGCGCCAGCAGCTTGGAAGGGATGATGAACACTGAAGCTTTCTTT
TRBJ2-7	TRBD1	-	TRBV19	CATTDRVGMYEQYF	TGTGCCACCACTGACAGGGTTGGTATGTACGAGCAGTACTTC
TRBJ2-1	-	-	TRBV6-5	CASSPRGAGNNEQFF	TGTGCCAGCAGTCCCCGGGGGGCGGGGAACAATGAGCAGTTCTTC
TRBJ2-5	TRBD1	-	TRBV13	CASRQGQGVHGRRETQYF	TGTGCCAGCAGACAGGGACAGGGAGTTCACGGCAGGAGAGAGACCCAGTACTTC
TRBJ2-7	-	-	TRBV29-1	CSVAPDSSSYEQYF	TGCAGCGTCGCCCCCGACAGCTCTTCCTACGAGCAGTACTTC
TRBJ2-2	TRBD2	-	TRBV5-1	CASSPRVSGGHNTGELFF	TGCGCCAGCAGCCCGCGGGTTAGCGGGGGCCATAACACCGGGGAGCTGTTTTTT
TRBJ1-2	TRBD1	-	TRBV5-6	CASSYSGTVYGYTF	TGTGCCAGCAGCTACTCCGGGACAGTCTATGGCTACACCTTC
TRBJ2-1	TRBD2	-	TRBV5-4	CASSPPSGPYNEQFF	TGTGCCAGCAGCCCTCCTAGCGGACCATACAATGAGCAGTTCTTC
TRBJ2-5	-	few	TRBV30	CAWNAADETQYF	TGTGCCTGGAACGCGGCGGACGAGACCCAGTACTTC
TRBJ1-6	-	-	TRBV2	CASSVGMNSPLHF	TGTGCCAGCAGTGTAGGGATGAATTCACCCCTCCACTTT
TRBJ2-7	TRBD2	-	TRBV30	CAWTLAGLAHEQYF	TGTGCCTGGACCCTAGCCGGACTAGCCCACGAGCAGTACTTC
TRBJ2-4	-	-	TRBV6-5	CASPPPLNIQYF	TGTGCCAGCCCGCCCCCCCTCAACATTCAGTACTTC
TRBJ2-7	-	-	TRBV7-6	CASSLADTSYEQYF	TGTGCCAGCAGCTTGGCGGACACCTCCTACGAGCAGTACTTC
TRBJ2-7	-	-	TRBV11-2	CASSLGGDTGEYF	TGTGCCAGCAGCTTAGGGGGTGACACCGGCGAGTACTTC
TRBJ2-5	TRBD2	-	TRBV5-4	CASSSMTSGLQETQYF	TGTGCCAGCAGCTCAATGACTAGCGGCCTCCAAGAGACCCAGTACTTC
TRBJ2-4	-	few	TRBV15	CATSRDWGIAKNIQYF	TGTGCCACCAGCAGAGATTGGGGTATAGCCAAAAACATTCAGTACTTC
TRBJ1-6	TRBD1	few	TRBV2	CASAGGRRENSPLHF	TGTGCCAGTGCAGGGGGCAGGAGAGAGAATTCACCCCTCCACTTT
TRBJ2-7	-	-	TRBV7-2	CASSLGSSSYEQYF	TGTGCCAGCAGCTTAGGTAGCAGTTCCTACGAGCAGTACTTC
TRBJ2-2	-	-	TRBV30	CAWSVGSTGELFF	TGTGCCTGGAGTGTGGGCAGTACCGGGGAGCTGTTTTTT
TRBJ2-7	-	-	TRBV7-9	CASSLMQGHEQYF	TGTGCCAGCAGCTTGATGCAGGGCCACGAGCAGTACTTC
TRBJ2-2	-	-	TRBV6-1	CASSVGGANTGELFF	TGTGCCAGCAGTGTTGGAGGGGCCAACACCGGGGAGCTGTTTTTT
TRBJ2-2	-	-	TRBV7-9	CASSPVGLTGELFF	TGTGCCAGCAGCCCCGTTGGACTGACCGGGGAGCTGTTTTTT
TRBJ2-6	TRBD2	-	TRBV12-5	CASGPGGSGANVLTF	TGTGCTAGTGGCCCCGGGGGGTCTGGGGCCAACGTCCTGACTTTC
TRBJ2-1	-	-	TRBV10-3	CAISVSEVGGYNEQFF	TGTGCCATCAGTGTGTCAGAGGTTGGGGGCTACAATGAGCAGTTCTTC
TRBJ2-7	-	-	TRBV7-6	CASSLGGGGEQYF	TGTGCCAGCAGCTTAGGGGGCGGAGGCGAGCAGTACTTC
TRBJ1-2	-	-	TRBV28	CASSTPSDSPYYGYTF	TGTGCCAGCAGTACCCCCTCGGACAGCCCTTACTATGGCTACACCTTC
TRBJ2-3	TRBD2	once	TRBV9	CASSVTSGRSADTQYF	TGTGCCAGCAGCGTAACTAGCGGGAGAAGTGCAGATACGCAGTATTTT
TRBJ1-2	TRBD1	-	TRBV29-1	CSGGTDAYGYTF	TGCAGCGGTGGGACAGACGCTTATGGCTACACCTTC
TRBJ2-3	-	-	TRBV19	CASNYWGTDTQYF	TGTGCCAGTAACTACTGGGGCACAGATACGCAGTATTTT
TRBJ1-2	TRBD1	-	TRBV5-1	CASSRDSLNYGYTF	TGCGCCAGCAGCCGGGACAGCCTTAACTATGGCTACACCTTC
TRBJ1-2	-	-	TRBV29-1	CSVGRDVLGSGYTF	TGCAGCGTTGGCCGGGACGTCCTAGGAAGTGGCTACACCTTC
TRBJ2-3	-	-	TRBV7-9	CASSQTEDTQYF	TGTGCCAGCAGCCAAACGGAGGATACGCAGTATTTT
TRBJ1-1	TRBD1	-	TRBV9	CASSEGQAYSEAFF	TGTGCCAGCAGCGAGGGACAGGCCTACAGTGAAGCTTTCTTT
TRBJ1-3	-	-	TRBV21-1	CASSKRTTIYF	TGTGCCAGCAGCAAACGTACCACCATATATTTT
TRBJ2-3	-	-	TRBV7-2	CASSLALSTDTQYF	TGTGCCAGCAGCTTAGCGCTAAGCACAGATACGCAGTATTTT
TRBJ1-2	-	-	TRBV29-1	CSVAGSNYGYTF	TGCAGCGTTGCTGGTAGCAACTATGGCTACACCTTC
TRBJ2-7	-	-	TRBV5-1	CASSLEGLYYEQYF	TGCGCCAGCAGCTTGGAGGGACTTTACTACGAGCAGTACTTC
TRBJ2-7	-	-	TRBV5-1	CASRPGLPIGEQYF	TGCGCCAGCAGACCCGGGCTACCGATTGGGGAGCAGTACTTC
TRBJ1-6	TRBD1	-	TRBV9	CASSYADRGNSPLHF	TGTGCCAGCAGCTATGCGGACAGGGGAAACTCACCCCTCCACTTT
TRBJ2-5	TRBD1	few	TRBV18	CASSPRTGRGETQYF	TGTGCCAGCTCACCCCGGACAGGACGAGGAGAGACCCAGTACTTC
TRBJ2-2	-	-	TRBV6-1	CASTPGRLANGELFF	TGTGCCAGCACCCCGGGGAGGCTGGCTAACGGGGAGCTGTTTTTT
TRBJ2-1	TRBD2	-	TRBV15	CATSREGGAEYNEQFF	TGTGCCACCAGCAGAGAGGGAGGGGCGGAGTACAATGAGCAGTTCTTC
TRBJ2-7	-	-	TRBV6-6	CASSYDLGGIYEQYF	TGTGCCAGCAGTTACGATCTAGGGGGGATCTACGAGCAGTACTTC
TRBJ2-5	-	-	TRBV6-6	CASSYSGATGQETQYF	TGTGCCAGCAGTTACTCCGGTGCAACGGGCCAAGAGACCCAGTACTTC
TRBJ1-1	TRBD1	once	TRBV5-1	CASSAQGGTNTEAFF	TGCGCCAGCAGCGCTCAGGGGGGGACGAACACTGAAGCTTTCTTT
TRBJ1-1	-	-	TRBV2	CASSERQNTEAFF	TGTGCCAGCAGTGAACGGCAGAACACTGAAGCTTTCTTT
TRBJ2-5	-	-	TRBV7-9	CASSSHARETQYF	TGTGCCAGCAGCTCCCACGCGAGAGAGACCCAGTACTTC
TRBJ2-3	-	-	TRBV10-2	CASSENKRSTDTQYF	TGCGCCAGCAGTGAGAACAAGCGGAGCACAGATACGCAGTATTTT
TRBJ2-3	-	-	TRBV7-2	CASRVGGRSTDTQYF	TGTGCCAGCAGGGTTGGAGGCCGTAGCACAGATACGCAGTATTTT
TRBJ2-5	TRBD2	-	TRBV28	CASSLTGTSGGLQETQYF	TGTGCCAGCAGTTTAACCGGGACTAGCGGGGGGCTCCAAGAGACCCAGTACTTC
TRBJ1-4	TRBD1	few	TRBV19	CASSIPGQGTEKLFF	TGTGCCAGTAGTATTCCGGGACAGGGGACTGAAAAACTGTTTTTT